The clone carrying this T cell receptor beta chain has at least ten counts. HTBI primers from iRepertoire and Arm-PCR of CDR3 regions yielded the TCR beta libraries. TCRdb itself ran the multiplex PCR reads through MiXCR, one entry per CDR3 protein. This repertoire shows around 450,000 distinct CDR3 sequences, roughly 21% found once; its top ten account for around 7%. Noted time point: persistent/refractory GD, antithyroid drugs over 5 years with positive TRAb. After RNA was extracted from PBMCs, the TCR library was made from it. This specimen comes from a study of regulatory T cells in long-lasting Graves disease. The ends were cut back, 0 bases at V and 8 bases at J, with 12 bases in the middle. Germline-derived CDR1 and CDR2 are SGHRS and YFSETQ. CDR3 size: 15 residues.

Source: peripheral blood mononuclear cells (PBMCs), taken when the disease was refractory, from a patient treated with antithyroid drugs. This sequence was found in a female donor with Graves disease. The rearrangement joins TRBV5-1 to TRBJ1-6; the D is unclear. DNA for the CDR3: TGCGCCAGCAGCTTGGACAGACCTCTGCATTCACCCCTCCACTTT. It codes for CASSLDRPLHSPLHF. Filled out from reference TRBV5-1 and TRBJ1-6, the complete variable domain reads KAGVTQTPRYLIKTRGQQVTLSCSPISGHRSVSWYQQTPGQGLQFLFEYFSETQRNKGNFPGRFSGRQFSNSRSEMNVSTLELGDSALYLCASSLDRPLHSPLHFGNGTRLTVT.